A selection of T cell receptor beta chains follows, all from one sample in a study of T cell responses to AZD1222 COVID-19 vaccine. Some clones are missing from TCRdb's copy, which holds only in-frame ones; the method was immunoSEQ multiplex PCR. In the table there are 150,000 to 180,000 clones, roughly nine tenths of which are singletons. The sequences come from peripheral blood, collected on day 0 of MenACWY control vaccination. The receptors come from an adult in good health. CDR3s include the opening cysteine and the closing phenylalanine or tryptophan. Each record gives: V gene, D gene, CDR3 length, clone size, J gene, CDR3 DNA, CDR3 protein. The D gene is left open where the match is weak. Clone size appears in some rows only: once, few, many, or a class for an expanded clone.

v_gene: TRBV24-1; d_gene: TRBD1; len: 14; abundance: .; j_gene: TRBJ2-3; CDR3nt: TGTGCCACCAGTGACACAGGGGGTTTAGATACGCAGTATTTT; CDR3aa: CATSDTGGLDTQYF
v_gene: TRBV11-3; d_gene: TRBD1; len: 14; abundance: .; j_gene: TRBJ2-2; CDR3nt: TGTGCCAGCAGCTTAGGACAGGGGCCCGGGGAGCTGTTTTTT; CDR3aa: CASSLGQGPGELFF
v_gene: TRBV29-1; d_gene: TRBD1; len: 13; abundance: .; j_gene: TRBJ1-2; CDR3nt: TGCAGCGTTGGGACAGGGGTTAACTATGGCTACACCTTC; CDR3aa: CSVGTGVNYGYTF
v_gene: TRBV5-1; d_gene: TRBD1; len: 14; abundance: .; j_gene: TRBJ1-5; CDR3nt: TGCGCCAGCAGACCCGGGACAGGGGTTCAGCCCCAGCATTTT; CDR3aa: CASRPGTGVQPQHF
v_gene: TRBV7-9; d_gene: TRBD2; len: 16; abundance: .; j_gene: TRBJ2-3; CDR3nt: TGTGCCAGCAGCTTAGTAGCGGGGGGCTTCACAGATACGCAGTATTTT; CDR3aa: CASSLVAGGFTDTQYF
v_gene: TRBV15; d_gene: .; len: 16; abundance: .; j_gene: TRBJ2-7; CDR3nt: TGTGCCACCAGCAGATTCTCTGACAGGAGTGGGTACGAGCAGTACTTC; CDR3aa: CATSRFSDRSGYEQYF
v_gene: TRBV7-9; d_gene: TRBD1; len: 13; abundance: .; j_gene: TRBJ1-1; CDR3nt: TGTGCCAGCAGCCCAGGGGGGGGCACTGAAGCTTTCTTT; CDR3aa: CASSPGGGTEAFF
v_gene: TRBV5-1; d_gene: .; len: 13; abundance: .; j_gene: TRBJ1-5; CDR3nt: TGCGCCAGCAGCTTGGTCGACGGTCAGCCCCAGCATTTT; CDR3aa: CASSLVDGQPQHF
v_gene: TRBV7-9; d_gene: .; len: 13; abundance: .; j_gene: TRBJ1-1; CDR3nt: TGTGCCAGCAGCTTAATGGGGAACACTGAAGCTTTCTTT; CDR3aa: CASSLMGNTEAFF
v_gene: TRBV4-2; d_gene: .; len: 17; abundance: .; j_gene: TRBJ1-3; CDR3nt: TGTGCCAGCAGCCAAGGGCTAGGGGCCAACTCTGGAAACACCATATATTTT; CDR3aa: CASSQGLGANSGNTIYF
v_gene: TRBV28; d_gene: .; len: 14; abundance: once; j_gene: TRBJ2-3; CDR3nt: TGTGCCAGCAGCCTGCCCGGTGTCAGGGATACGCAGTATTTT; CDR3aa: CASSLPGVRDTQYF
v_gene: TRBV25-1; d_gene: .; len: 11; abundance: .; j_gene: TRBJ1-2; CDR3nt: TGTGCCAGCGGATTAGGGTATGGCTACACCTTC; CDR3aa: CASGLGYGYTF
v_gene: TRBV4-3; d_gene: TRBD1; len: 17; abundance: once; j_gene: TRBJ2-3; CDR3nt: TGCGCCAGCAGCCAAGATCAGAGACAGGGGGCTTTGGATACGCAGTATTTT; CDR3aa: CASSQDQRQGALDTQYF
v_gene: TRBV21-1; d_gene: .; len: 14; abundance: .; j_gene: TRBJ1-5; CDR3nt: TGTGCCAGCAGCAAAGTGAAAGGGGTTCAGCCCCAGCATTTT; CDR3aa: CASSKVKGVQPQHF
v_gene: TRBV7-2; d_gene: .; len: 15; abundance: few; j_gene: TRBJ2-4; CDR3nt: TGTGCCAGCAGCGAGGGGTTCTCGGTCGCGGGGATTCAGTACTTC; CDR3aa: CASSEGFSVAGIQYF
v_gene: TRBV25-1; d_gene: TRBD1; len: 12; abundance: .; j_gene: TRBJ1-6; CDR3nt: TGTGCCAGCAGTGGGACAGGTTCACCCCTCCACTTT; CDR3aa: CASSGTGSPLHF
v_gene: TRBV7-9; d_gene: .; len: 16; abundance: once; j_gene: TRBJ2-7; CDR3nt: TGTGCCAGCAGCTCCCACAGGGACCCCCAAGGGAACGAGCAGTACTTC; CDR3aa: CASSSHRDPQGNEQYF
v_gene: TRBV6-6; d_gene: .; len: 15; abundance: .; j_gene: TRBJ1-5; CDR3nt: TGTGCCAGCAGCCTTTACATGGGGGTCAAACGGCCCCAGCATTTT; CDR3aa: CASSLYMGVKRPQHF
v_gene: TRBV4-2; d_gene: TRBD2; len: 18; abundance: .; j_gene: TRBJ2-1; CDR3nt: TGTGCCAGCAGCCAAGATCGTCCGGGACTAGCGGACCACAATGAGCAGTTCTTC; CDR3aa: CASSQDRPGLADHNEQFF
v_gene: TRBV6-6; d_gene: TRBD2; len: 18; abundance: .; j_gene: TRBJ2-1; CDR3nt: TGTGCCAGCAGTCCGCGACGTCCGGGACTAGCGGCATACAATGAGCAGTTCTTC; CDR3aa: CASSPRRPGLAAYNEQFF
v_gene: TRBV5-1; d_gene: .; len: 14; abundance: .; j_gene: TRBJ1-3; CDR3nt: TGCGCCAGCAGCTTCGAAGGATCTGGAAACACCATATATTTT; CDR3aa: CASSFEGSGNTIYF
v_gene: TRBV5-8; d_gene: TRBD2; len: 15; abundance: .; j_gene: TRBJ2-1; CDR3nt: TGTGCCAGCAGCCAGGGACTAGCGAGCTACAATGAGCAGTTCTTC; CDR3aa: CASSQGLASYNEQFF
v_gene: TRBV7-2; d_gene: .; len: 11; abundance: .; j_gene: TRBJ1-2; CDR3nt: TGTGCCAGCAGCTTGAACTATGGCTACACCTTC; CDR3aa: CASSLNYGYTF
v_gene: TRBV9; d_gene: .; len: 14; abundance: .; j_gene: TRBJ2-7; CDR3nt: TGTGCCAGCAGCGTAGGGGCCGTGTCCTACGAGCAGTACTTC; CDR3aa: CASSVGAVSYEQYF
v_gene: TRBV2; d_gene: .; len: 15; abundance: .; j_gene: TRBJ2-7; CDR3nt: TGTGCCAGCAGTGGGGGTGGGCGACTTACCTACGAGCAGTACTTC; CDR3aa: CASSGGGRLTYEQYF
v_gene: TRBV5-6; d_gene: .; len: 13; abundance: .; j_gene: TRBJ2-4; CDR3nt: TGTGCCAGTATGAGACCGGGAGAAAACATTCAGTACTTC; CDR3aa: CASMRPGENIQYF
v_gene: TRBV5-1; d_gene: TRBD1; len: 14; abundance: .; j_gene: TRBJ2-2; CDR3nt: TGCGCCAGCAGCCGGACAGGGGAGGCCGGGGAGCTGTTTTTT; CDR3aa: CASSRTGEAGELFF
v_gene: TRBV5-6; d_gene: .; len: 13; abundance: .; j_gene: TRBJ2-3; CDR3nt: TGTGCCAGCAGGGAGCGGGTCCCAGATACGCAGTATTTT; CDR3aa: CASRERVPDTQYF
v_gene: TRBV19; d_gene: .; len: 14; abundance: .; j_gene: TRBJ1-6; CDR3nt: TGTGCCAGTAGTCTCTTGCCACTAGGTTCACCCCTCCACTTT; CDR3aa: CASSLLPLGSPLHF
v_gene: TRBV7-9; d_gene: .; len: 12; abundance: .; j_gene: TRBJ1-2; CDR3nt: TGTGCCAGCAGCTTAGGCGACTATGGCTACACCTTC; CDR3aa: CASSLGDYGYTF
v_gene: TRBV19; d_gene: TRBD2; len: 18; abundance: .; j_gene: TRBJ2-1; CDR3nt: TGTGCCAGTAGTATTAGGGCTAGCGGGGGGCCGATAGAAAATGAGCAGTTCTTC; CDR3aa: CASSIRASGGPIENEQFF
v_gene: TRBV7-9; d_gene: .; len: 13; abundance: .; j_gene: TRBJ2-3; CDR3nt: TGTGCCAGCAGCTGGGACTCCCAGCAGGTGCAGTATTTT; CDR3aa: CASSWDSQQVQYF
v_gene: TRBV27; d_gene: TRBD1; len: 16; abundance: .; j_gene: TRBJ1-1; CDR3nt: TGTGCCAGCAGTTTAGGGACAGGGGCCTCCGGGGGTGAAGCTTTCTTT; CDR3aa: CASSLGTGASGGEAFF
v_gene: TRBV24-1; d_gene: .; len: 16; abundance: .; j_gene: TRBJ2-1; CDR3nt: TGTGCCACCAGTGATTTGCGCGGAGCGGACTACAATGAGCAGTTCTTC; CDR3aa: CATSDLRGADYNEQFF
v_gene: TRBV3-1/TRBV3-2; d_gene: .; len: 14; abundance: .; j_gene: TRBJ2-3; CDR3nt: TGTGCCAGCAGCCCCGGACAAGGCACAGATACGCAGTATTTT; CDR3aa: CASSPGQGTDTQYF
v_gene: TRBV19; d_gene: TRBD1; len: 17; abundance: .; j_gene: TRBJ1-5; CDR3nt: TGTGCCAGTAGTGTAAGGCAGGGGGCGGATAGCAATCAGCCCCAGCATTTT; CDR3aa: CASSVRQGADSNQPQHF
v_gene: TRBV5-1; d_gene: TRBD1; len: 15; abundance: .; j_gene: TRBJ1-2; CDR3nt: TGCGCCAGCAGCGCGCCGGACAGGGCAGAAAAAGGCTACACCTTC; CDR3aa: CASSAPDRAEKGYTF
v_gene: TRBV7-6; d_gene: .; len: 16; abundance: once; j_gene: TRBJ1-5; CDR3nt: TGTGCCAGCAGCTTAGGCGGGGGAGGGGGCAATCAGCCCCAGCATTTT; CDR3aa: CASSLGGGGGNQPQHF
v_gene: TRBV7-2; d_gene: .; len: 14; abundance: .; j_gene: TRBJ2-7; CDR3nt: TGTGCCAGCAGCTCCCATGGGTCCTCCTACGAGCAGTACTTC; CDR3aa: CASSSHGSSYEQYF
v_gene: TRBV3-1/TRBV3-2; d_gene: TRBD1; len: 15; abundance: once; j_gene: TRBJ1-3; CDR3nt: TGTGCCAGCAGCCACCCAGGGACAGCTGGAAACACCATATATTTT; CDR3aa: CASSHPGTAGNTIYF
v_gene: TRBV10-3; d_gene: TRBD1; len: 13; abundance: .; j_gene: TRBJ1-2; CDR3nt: TGTGCCATCAGTCCACAGGGGGACTATGGCTACACCTTC; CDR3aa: CAISPQGDYGYTF
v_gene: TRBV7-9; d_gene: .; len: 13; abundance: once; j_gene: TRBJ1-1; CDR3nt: TGTGCCAGCAGCTTAGCAGAAAACACTGAAGCTTTCTTT; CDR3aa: CASSLAENTEAFF
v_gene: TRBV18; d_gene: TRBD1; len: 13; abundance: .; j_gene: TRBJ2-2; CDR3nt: TGTGCCAGCTCGGGACAGCAAACCGGGGAGCTGTTTTTT; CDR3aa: CASSGQQTGELFF
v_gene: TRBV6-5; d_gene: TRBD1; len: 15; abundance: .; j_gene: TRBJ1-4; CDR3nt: TGTGCCAGCAGAACAGGGGGCAGGACTAATGAAAAACTGTTTTTT; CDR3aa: CASRTGGRTNEKLFF
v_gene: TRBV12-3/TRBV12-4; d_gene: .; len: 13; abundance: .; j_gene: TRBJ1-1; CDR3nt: TGTGCCAGCAGTCTACAGGGGAACACTGAAGCTTTCTTT; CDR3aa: CASSLQGNTEAFF
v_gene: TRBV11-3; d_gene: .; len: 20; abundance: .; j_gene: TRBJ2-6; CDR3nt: TGTGCCAGCAGCTTAGATCTATGGGCCAGCCAAAGCACTGCCTCCAACGTCCTGACTTTC; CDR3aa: CASSLDLWASQSTASNVLTF
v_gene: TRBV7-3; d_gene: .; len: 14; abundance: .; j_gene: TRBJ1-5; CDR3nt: TGTGCCAGCAGCTTGGACGGCTCCAATCAGCCCCAGCATTTT; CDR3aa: CASSLDGSNQPQHF
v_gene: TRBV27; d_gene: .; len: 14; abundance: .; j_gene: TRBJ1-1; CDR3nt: TGTGCCAGCAGTTTACGGGGTGTAGGAACTGAAGCTTTCTTT; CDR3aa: CASSLRGVGTEAFF
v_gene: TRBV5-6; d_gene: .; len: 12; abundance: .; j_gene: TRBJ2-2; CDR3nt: TGTGCCAGCAGCCCCGGTCCCGGGGAGCTGTTTTTT; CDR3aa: CASSPGPGELFF
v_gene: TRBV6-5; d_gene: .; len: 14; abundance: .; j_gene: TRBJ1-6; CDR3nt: TGTGCCATTCGGCTGAGCTCCTATAATTCACCCCTCCACTTT; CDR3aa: CAIRLSSYNSPLHF
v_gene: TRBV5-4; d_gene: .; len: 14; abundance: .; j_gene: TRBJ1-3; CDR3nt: TGTGCCAGCAGCTTAAGAGGGCCTGGAAACACCATATATTTT; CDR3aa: CASSLRGPGNTIYF
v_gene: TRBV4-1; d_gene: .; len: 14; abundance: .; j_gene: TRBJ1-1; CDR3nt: TGCGCCAGCAGCCAAGTTAGGGGGAACACTGAAGCTTTCTTT; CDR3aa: CASSQVRGNTEAFF
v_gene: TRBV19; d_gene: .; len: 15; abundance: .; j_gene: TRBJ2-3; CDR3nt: TGTGCCAGTAGTCTTATGGCCTCCAGCACAGATACGCAGTATTTT; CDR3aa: CASSLMASSTDTQYF
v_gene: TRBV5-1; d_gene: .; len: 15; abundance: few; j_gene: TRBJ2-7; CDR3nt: TGCGCCAGCAGCTTGGAGGACCGGACGCTCTACGAGCAGTACTTC; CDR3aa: CASSLEDRTLYEQYF
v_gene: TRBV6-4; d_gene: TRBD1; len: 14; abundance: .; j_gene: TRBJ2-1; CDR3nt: TGTGCCAGCAGTCAGGAGTCAGGGGGAAATGAGCAGTTCTTC; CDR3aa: CASSQESGGNEQFF
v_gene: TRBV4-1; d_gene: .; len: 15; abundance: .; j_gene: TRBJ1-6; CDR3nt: TGCGCCAGCAGCCAAGATTGGAGGGAAAATTCACCCCTCCACTTT; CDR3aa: CASSQDWRENSPLHF
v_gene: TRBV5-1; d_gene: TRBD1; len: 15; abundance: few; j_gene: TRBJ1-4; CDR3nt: TGCGCCAGCAGCGCCTACAGGGGTCCTAATGAAAAACTGTTTTTT; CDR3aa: CASSAYRGPNEKLFF
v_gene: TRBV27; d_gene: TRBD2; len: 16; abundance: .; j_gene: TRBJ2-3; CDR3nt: TGTGCCAGCCATAGGCTAGCGGGAGGTAGCACAGATACGCAGTATTTT; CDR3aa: CASHRLAGGSTDTQYF
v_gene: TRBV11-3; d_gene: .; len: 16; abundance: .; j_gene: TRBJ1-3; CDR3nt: TGTGCCAGCAGCCCACCTCGGGGGAGCTCTGGAAACACCATATATTTT; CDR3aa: CASSPPRGSSGNTIYF
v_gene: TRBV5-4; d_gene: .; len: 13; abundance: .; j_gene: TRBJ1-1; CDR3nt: TGTGCCAGCAGCTTGGGCAGATACAAAGAAGCTTTCTTT; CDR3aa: CASSLGRYKEAFF